These T cell receptor beta chains were read from a single sample in a study of T cell clones after liver transplantation. Generated by immunoSEQ multiplex PCR, the TCRdb table keeps only in-frame clones and is missing some. The sample shows about 75,000 clones, about 85% of them seen only once. The sample here was CD4+ T cells from blood, taken less than 50 months after liver transplant. The source is a human patient who received a liver transplant. The T cells may come from the graft donor. Each CDR3 is given with its conserved first and last residue. A D gene is named only where the DNA matches it firmly. A row's size may be missing; if present it is once, few, many or a size class.

CASRAGDTQYF	TGCGCCAGCAGGGCGGGAGATACGCAGTATTTT	NA	NA	TRBJ2-3	TRBV5-1
CASSLASGRAEQYF	TGTGCCAGCAGCTTGGCTAGCGGGAGGGCCGAGCAGTATTTT	NA	TRBD2	TRBJ2-3	TRBV5-4
CASSESARRDTGELFF	TGCGCCAGCAGCGAATCCGCGCGGCGGGACACCGGGGAGCTGTTTTTT	NA	NA	TRBJ2-2	TRBV5-1
CASSPGQGVIGNTIYF	TGTGCCAGCAGCCCGGGACAGGGGGTCATTGGAAACACCATATATTTT	NA	TRBD1	TRBJ1-3	TRBV5-4
CATTRDGLYGYTF	TGTGCCACTACACGCGACGGACTCTATGGCTACACCTTC	NA	NA	TRBJ1-2	TRBV6-5
CASTSSKGEQYF	TGTGCCAGCACCTCTTCTAAGGGCGAGCAGTACTTC	once	NA	TRBJ2-7	TRBV27
CASSWRRESEKLFF	TGTGCCAGCAGTTGGAGGCGGGAGAGTGAAAAACTGTTTTTT	NA	NA	TRBJ1-4	TRBV6-5
CASSLMGADTQYF	TGTGCCAGCAGTTTAATGGGGGCAGATACGCAGTATTTT	NA	NA	TRBJ2-3	TRBV28
CASSFQRGGQETQYF	TGTGCCAGCAGCTTTCAAAGGGGGGGACAAGAGACCCAGTACTTC	once	NA	TRBJ2-5	TRBV7-3
CAISEGTYNQPQHF	TGTGCCATCAGTGAAGGGACATACAATCAGCCCCAGCATTTT	NA	NA	TRBJ1-5	TRBV10-3
CASSQNKNRGTNEKLFF	TGTGCCAGCAGCCAAAATAAAAACAGGGGTACTAATGAAAAACTGTTTTTT	NA	TRBD1	TRBJ1-4	TRBV5-4
CASSLQGDEQFF	TGTGCCAGCAGCTTACAGGGAGATGAGCAGTTCTTC	NA	NA	TRBJ2-1	TRBV5-5
CASSLPRTSAYNEQFF	TGTGCCAGCAGCCTTCCCAGGACTAGCGCTTACAATGAGCAGTTCTTC	NA	TRBD2	TRBJ2-1	TRBV14
CASSQAAMGEKLFF	TGTGCCAGCAGCCAAGCCGCAATGGGTGAAAAACTGTTTTTT	NA	NA	TRBJ1-4	TRBV7-6
CASRRGLSYNEQFF	TGTGCCAGCCGGCGTGGGTTATCCTACAATGAGCAGTTCTTC	NA	NA	TRBJ2-1	TRBV6-5
CARSLGHAGTSYHEQYF	TGTGCCAGAAGCTTGGGTCACGCCGGGACTAGTTATCACGAGCAGTACTTC	few	TRBD2	TRBJ2-7	TRBV5-3
CASSIPGPAGEKLFF	TGTGCCAGTAGTATACCGGGGCCAGCAGGGGAAAAACTGTTTTTT	NA	NA	TRBJ1-4	TRBV19
CASSPTVGEQYF	TGTGCCAGCTCACCGACGGTGGGAGAGCAGTACTTC	few	NA	TRBJ2-7	TRBV18
CASSLGTDTGELFF	TGCGCCAGCAGCTTGGGGACGGACACCGGGGAGCTGTTTTTT	NA	NA	TRBJ2-2	TRBV5-1
CASSIGIAGEGETQYF	TGTGCCAGTAGTATAGGGATAGCGGGAGAGGGAGAGACCCAGTACTTC	NA	TRBD2	TRBJ2-5	TRBV19
CASRDFFEGYTF	TGTGCCAGCAGGGACTTCTTTGAGGGCTACACCTTC	NA	NA	TRBJ1-2	TRBV2
CASSPGTGISYEQYF	TGTGCCAGCAGCCCCGGGACAGGGATCTCCTACGAGCAGTACTTC	NA	TRBD1	TRBJ2-7	TRBV6-5
CASSEVAANYGYTF	TGTGCCAGCAGTGAAGTGGCAGCTAACTATGGCTACACCTTC	NA	NA	TRBJ1-2	TRBV2
CASSLSDAGANVLTF	TGTGCCAGCAGTTTATCCGACGCGGGGGCCAACGTCCTGACTTTC	few	NA	TRBJ2-6	TRBV27
CSVEDTQGAGYTF	TGCAGCGTTGAAGATACTCAGGGGGCTGGCTACACCTTC	once	TRBD1	TRBJ1-2	TRBV29-1
CASSSFGTHNSYEQYF	TGTGCCAGCAGTTCCTTCGGGACACACAATTCCTACGAGCAGTACTTC	few	NA	TRBJ2-7	TRBV28
CITPGPPREQYF	TGCATCACGCCGGGACCCCCTAGGGAGCAGTACTTC	NA	NA	TRBJ2-7	TRBV29-1
CASFMGSSGDNEQFF	TGTGCCAGCTTCATGGGGAGCAGCGGTGACAATGAGCAGTTCTTC	NA	NA	TRBJ2-1	TRBV27
CASSKAGTSVQMQYF	TGCGCCAGCAGCAAGGCCGGGACTAGCGTACAAATGCAGTATTTT	NA	TRBD2	TRBJ2-3	TRBV5-1
CASIRGGSSNEQFF	TGTGCCAGCATTAGGGGCGGGAGTAGCAATGAGCAGTTCTTC	NA	TRBD2	TRBJ2-1	TRBV28
CASSYRIDGNYGYTF	TGTGCCAGCAGTTACCGAATCGACGGGAACTATGGCTACACCTTC	few	NA	TRBJ1-2	TRBV6-5
CASSQGQDYGYTF	TGTGCCAGCAGCCAGGGACAGGACTATGGCTACACCTTC	once	TRBD1	TRBJ1-2	TRBV7-2
CSVQLPVGVGGYTF	TGCAGCGTACAACTACCGGTCGGGGTCGGAGGCTACACCTTC	once	NA	TRBJ1-2	TRBV29-1
CASSQASEQFF	TGTGCCAGCAGCCAGGCCAGTGAGCAGTTCTTC	NA	NA	TRBJ2-1	TRBV7-9
CSAPSSSGNTIYF	TGCAGCGCCCCCAGCAGCTCTGGAAACACCATATATTTT	NA	NA	TRBJ1-3	TRBV29-1
CASRRDVGTEAFF	TGTGCCAGTAGACGGGACGTCGGCACTGAAGCTTTCTTT	NA	NA	TRBJ1-1	TRBV19
CASSIGQSNQPQHF	TGTGCCAGTAGTATTGGGCAGAGCAATCAGCCCCAGCATTTT	NA	NA	TRBJ1-5	TRBV19
CASSPGTSGGNEQFF	TGTGCCAGCAGCCCCGGGACTAGCGGGGGAAATGAGCAGTTCTTC	NA	TRBD2	TRBJ2-1	TRBV7-7
CASSQKGTGTSGNNEQFF	TGCGCCAGCAGCCAGAAGGGTACTGGGACTAGCGGAAACAATGAGCAGTTCTTC	once	TRBD2	TRBJ2-1	TRBV4-1
CASSVEDSNSYEQYF	TGTGCCAGCAGTGTTGAAGACAGCAACTCCTACGAGCAGTACTTC	few	NA	TRBJ2-7	TRBV2
CASSLGTSAYNEQFF	TGTGCCAGCAGCTTAGGGACTAGCGCCTACAATGAGCAGTTCTTC	once	TRBD2	TRBJ2-1	TRBV7-9
CAVDRGTYNEQFF	TGTGCCGTGGACAGGGGGACCTACAATGAGCAGTTCTTC	NA	TRBD1	TRBJ2-1	TRBV19
CSVPSGGWSETQYF	TGCAGCGTTCCTTCGGGGGGCTGGTCAGAGACCCAGTACTTC	NA	NA	TRBJ2-5	TRBV29-1
CASSLDRGLTETQYF	TGTGCCAGCAGCTTAGACAGGGGGCTTACAGAGACCCAGTACTTC	NA	TRBD1	TRBJ2-5	TRBV7-2
CASAPERAYYEQYF	TGTGCCAGCGCTCCTGAAAGAGCCTACTACGAGCAGTACTTC	once	NA	TRBJ2-7	TRBV21-1
CASSQELQFHTEAFF	TGTGCCAGCAGCCAAGAGCTACAGTTCCACACTGAAGCTTTCTTT	medium-sized	NA	TRBJ1-1	TRBV14
CASSRGVSYYNEQFF	TGTGCCAGCAGCCGTGGGGTATCCTACTACAATGAGCAGTTCTTC	NA	NA	TRBJ2-1	TRBV7-6
CASRRQGQAFF	TGTGCCAGCAGACGGCAGGGACAGGCTTTCTTT	NA	TRBD1	TRBJ1-1	TRBV2
CASGLVVGGFTEAFF	TGTGCTAGTGGTTTGGTCGTGGGGGGGTTCACTGAAGCTTTCTTT	few	NA	TRBJ1-1	TRBV12-5
CASSLLGGEQFF	TGTGCCAGCAGCTTATTGGGAGGTGAGCAGTTCTTC	NA	NA	TRBJ2-1	TRBV7-2
CASSLKASGRPRETQYF	TGTGCCAGCAGCTTAAAGGCTAGCGGGAGGCCCAGGGAGACCCAGTACTTC	NA	TRBD2	TRBJ2-5	TRBV11-2
CASSYSFPVNTEAFF	TGTGCCAGCAGTTACTCTTTCCCAGTGAACACTGAAGCTTTCTTT	once	NA	TRBJ1-1	TRBV6-5
CASAPDGNYGYTF	TGTGCCAGCGCACCCGACGGGAACTATGGCTACACCTTC	medium-sized	NA	TRBJ1-2	TRBV7-9
CASSLVPGIYEQYF	TGTGCCAGCAGCTTAGTTCCCGGGATCTACGAGCAGTACTTC	NA	NA	TRBJ2-7	TRBV7-2
CASSSTDRSYEQYF	TGTGCCAGCTCATCCACTGACCGCTCCTACGAGCAGTACTTC	NA	NA	TRBJ2-7	TRBV18